Listed here is a single T cell receptor (beta chain). Its antigen specificity is not known. It has no much larger one-base neighbor in the sample; base qualities were not kept. At diagnosis, peripheral blood, uninvolved tumor-adjacent lung and tumor were collected and stored as a combination of fresh-frozen and FFPE material. For TCR repertoire profiling, blood samples were analyzed as peripheral blood mononuclear cells. From a lookup of the germline V gene, CDR1 and CDR2 are SGDLS and YYNGEE. The germline ends are 9 bases apart after V is trimmed by 1 base and J by 5 bases. The CDR3 measures 13 amino acids from cysteine to phenylalanine. The retained sequence is limited to the CDR3, 39 bases, with the frame set at the first base. The immunoSEQ Assay was used to sequence TCR beta CDR3 regions from DNA. For the original study's pipeline: To compute T cell density, TCR beta template counts were normalized to usable DNA, which was estimated by amplifying housekeeping genes. Richness was estimated with the preseqR package, extrapolating to 400,000 templates for PBMC samples and 120,000 templates for tissue samples. Clonality was defined by subtracting Pielou's evenness from one. Tissue-enriched TCRs were identified through differential abundance testing performed on productive amino-acid clonotypes, with a minimum total count of 5 and an alpha of 0.1. The Jaccard Index and the Morisita Overlap Index were used to measure how much the repertoires overlapped between compartments. GLIPH grouped TCR beta CDR3s together with public tetramer-defined viral CDR3s, and a viral motif had to include at least three viral sequences and show V-gene enrichment. The table comes from immuneACCESS by way of TCRdb, which keeps in-frame sequences with V and J called. Part of the clones is missing from these tables; in studies checked, under half for an unresolved V gene and the rest for unknown reasons. That table gives V, J and clone size, and the DNA gave D and trimming. The sample data list about 51,000 clones, and approximately 81% of these were observed just once. The ten most abundant clones make up more than 15% of the sample.

The sample comes from a study of T cells in localized non-small cell lung cancer (dated by TCRdb to the early 2020s). With regard to the full study: Comparing tumors with uninvolved tumor-adjacent lungs, the study looked at the T cell repertoires of 236 patients with early-stage NSCLC. All 240 or so NSCLC patients in the cohort were treatment-naive and had localized lung tumors that were resected. NSCLC patients had a mean age of approximately 72 years, and 120 to 150 were male and about a hundred female.

General findings and caveats noted by the study authors: Because the study design was exploratory, TCR variables were selected using unadjusted p-values without false-discovery rate correction. Because multi-region tumor sequencing was not done, intratumor heterogeneity could not be ruled out. Longer overall survival was associated with higher blood T cell density, whereas shorter survival was associated with higher adjacent-lung clonality. The highest T cell clonality was observed in uninvolved tumor-adjacent lung, where clonality exceeded that of tumor, suggesting that antigenic responses were more focused in uninvolved tumor-adjacent lung. Of the top 100 tumor clones, a median of around 57 were detected in paired uninvolved adjacent lung; 28 were also among that lung's top 100.

The source was peripheral blood mononuclear cells, collected before any cancer treatment. The V and J segments used are TRBV9 and TRBJ1-1; the D gene is not confidently resolved. This TCR came from a man aged 40-75 years with stage III lung adenocarcinoma. The CDR3 protein: CASSVLIATEAFF. The sequenced DNA: TGTGCCAGCAGCGTATTGATCGCGACTGAAGCTTTCTTT.